The 4 T cell receptor beta chains below were found in one sample sequenced in a study of OX40 agonist ivuxolimab in advanced cancers. Profiled with immunoSEQ multiplex PCR; TCRdb holds only in-frame clones, not every one. Altogether some 39,000 clones are present, 70% to 85% being singletons, with the ten largest covering roughly 11%. The specimen comprised CD4+ or CD8+ T cells sorted from blood, sampled in a trial of the OX40 agonist ivuxolimab. The receptors were gathered from an adult with an advanced solid tumor such as melanoma, head and neck, liver or kidney cancer.

J is TRBJ1-1 and V is TRBV5-4, with a weak D call TRBD1 (5 bases). Germline lookup yields CDR1 SGHNT and CDR2 YYREEE (reference sequence). The CDR3 consists of 16 residues. Trimming left V 4 bases short and J 0 bases short, with 16 bases between. CDR3 loop: CASSLFRWGLNTEAFF. The CDR3 DNA reads as TGTGCCAGCAGCCTTTTCCGGTGGGGCCTGAACACTGAAGCTTTCTTT. The full variable domain, in which reference TRBV5-4 and TRBJ1-1 provide the parts outside the CDR3, is ETGVTQSPTHLIKTRGQQVTLRCSSQSGHNTVSWYQQALGQGPQFIFQYYREEENGRGNFPPRFSGLQFPNYSSELNVNALELDDSALYLCASSLFRWGLNTEAFFGQGTRLTVV.

The chain has TRBV29-1 and TRBJ1-5; the D is unclear. Trimming shortened V by 4 bases and J by 4 bases, and 11 bases separated the two germline ends. CDR3 length: 13 amino acids. Germline values: CDR1 SQVTM, CDR2 ANQGSEA. The CDR3 sequence: CSVVEVVNQPQHF. The DNA for the CDR3 is TGCAGCGTTGTGGAGGTTGTAAATCAGCCCCAGCATTTT.

CDR3 loop: CASSPSGQGTYEQYF. CDR3 nucleotide sequence: TGCGCCAGCAGCCCTTCGGGACAGGGCACCTACGAGCAGTACTTC. The chain uses TRBV5-1 and TRBJ2-7; 9 nucleotides match TRBD1. J gave up 2 bases and V 4 bases, and 7 bases lay outside the gene matches. Germline V gene sequence: CDR1 SGHRS, CDR2 YFSETQ. The CDR3 extends over 15 amino acids. Together with reference TRBV5-1 and TRBJ2-7, the CDR3 gives the full variable domain: KAGVTQTPRYLIKTRGQQVTLSCSPISGHRSVSWYQQTPGQGLQFLFEYFSETQRNKGNFPGRFSGRQFSNSRSEMNVSTLELGDSALYLCASSPSGQGTYEQYFGPGTRLTVT.

The chain uses TRBV2 and TRBJ1-5; TRBD1 matches at 7 bases. V shed 4 bases, J shed 8 bases, and the junction held 8 bases outside the gene matches. The germline gives CDR1 SNHLY, CDR2 FYNNEI. There are 14 residues in the CDR3. The CDR3 region is CASSGNRGREPQHF. CDR3 coding DNA: TGTGCCAGCAGTGGAAACAGGGGTAGGGAGCCCCAGCATTTT.